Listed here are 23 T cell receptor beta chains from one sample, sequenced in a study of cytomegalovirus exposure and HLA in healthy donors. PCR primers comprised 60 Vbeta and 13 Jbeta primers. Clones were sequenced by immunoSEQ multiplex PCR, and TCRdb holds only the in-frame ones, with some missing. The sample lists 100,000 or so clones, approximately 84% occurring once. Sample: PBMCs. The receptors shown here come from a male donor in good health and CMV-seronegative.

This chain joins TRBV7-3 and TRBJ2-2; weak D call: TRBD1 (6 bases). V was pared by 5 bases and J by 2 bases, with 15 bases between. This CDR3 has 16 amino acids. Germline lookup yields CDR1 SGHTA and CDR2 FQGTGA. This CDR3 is CASSLAGVPNTGELFF. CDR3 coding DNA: TGTGCCAGCAGCCTAGCAGGGGTACCAAACACCGGGGAGCTGTTTTTT.

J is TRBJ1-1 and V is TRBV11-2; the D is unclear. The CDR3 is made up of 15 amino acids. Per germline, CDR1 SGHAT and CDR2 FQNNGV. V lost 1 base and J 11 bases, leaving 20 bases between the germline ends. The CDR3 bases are TGTGCCAGCAGCTTAGTATTATTAGCTCCTTCGGGGGCTTTCTTT. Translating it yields CASSLVLLAPSGAFF.

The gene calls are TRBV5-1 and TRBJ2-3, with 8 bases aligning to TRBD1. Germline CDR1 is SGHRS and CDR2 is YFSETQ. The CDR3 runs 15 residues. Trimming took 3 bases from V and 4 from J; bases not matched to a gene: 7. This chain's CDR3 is CASSSAAGGPDTQYF. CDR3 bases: TGCGCCAGCAGCTCGGCGGCAGGGGGCCCAGATACGCAGTATTTT.

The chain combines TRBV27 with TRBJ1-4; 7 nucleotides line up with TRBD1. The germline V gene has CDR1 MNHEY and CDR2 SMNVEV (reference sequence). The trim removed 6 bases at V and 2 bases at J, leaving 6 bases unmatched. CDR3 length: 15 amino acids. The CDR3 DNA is TGTGCCAGCAGCCTTAGACAGGGCACTAATGAAAAACTGTTTTTT. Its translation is CASSLRQGTNEKLFF.

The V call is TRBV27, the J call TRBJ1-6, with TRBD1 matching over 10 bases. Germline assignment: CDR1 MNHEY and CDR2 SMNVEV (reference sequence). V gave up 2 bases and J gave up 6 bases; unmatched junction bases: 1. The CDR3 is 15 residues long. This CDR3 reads CASSLRDRGNSPLHF. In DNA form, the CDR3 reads TGTGCCAGCAGTTTAAGGGACAGGGGTAATTCACCCCTCCACTTT.

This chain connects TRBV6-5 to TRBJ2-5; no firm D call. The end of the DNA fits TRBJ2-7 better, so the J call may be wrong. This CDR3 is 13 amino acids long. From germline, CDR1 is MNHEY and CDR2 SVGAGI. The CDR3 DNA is TGTGCCAGCAGTTACTCCCACCTTTCCGAGCAGTACTTC. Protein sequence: CASSYSHLSEQYF.

The CDR3 is CASSGRRGEDEKLFF. CDR3 DNA: TGTGCCAGCAGTGGACGCCGGGGTGAGGACGAAAAACTGTTTTTT. The chain links TRBV25-1 to TRBJ1-4, with D unresolved. The CDR3 covers 15 residues. V lost 4 bases to trimming and J lost 8 bases, with 17 bases between them. Germline loops: CDR1 MGHDK, CDR2 SYGVNS.

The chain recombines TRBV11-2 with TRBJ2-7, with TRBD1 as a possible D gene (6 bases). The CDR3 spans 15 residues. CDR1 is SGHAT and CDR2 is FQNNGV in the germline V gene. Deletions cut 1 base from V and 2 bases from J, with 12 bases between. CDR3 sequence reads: CASSLVTGTPYEQYF. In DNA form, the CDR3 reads TGTGCCAGCAGCTTAGTAACAGGGACCCCCTACGAGCAGTACTTC.

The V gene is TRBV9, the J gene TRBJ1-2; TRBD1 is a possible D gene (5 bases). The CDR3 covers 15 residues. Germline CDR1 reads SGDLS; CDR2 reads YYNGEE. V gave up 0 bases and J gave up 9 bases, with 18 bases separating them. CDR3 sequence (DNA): TGTGCCAGCAGCGTAGCTGGGACTTCCCGTGAGAGCTACACCTTC. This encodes CASSVAGTSRESYTF.

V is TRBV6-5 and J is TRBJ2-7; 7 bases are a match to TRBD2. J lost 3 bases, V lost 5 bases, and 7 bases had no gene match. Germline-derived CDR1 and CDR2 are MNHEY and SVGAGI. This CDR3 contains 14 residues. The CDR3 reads CASSRVAGFYEQYF. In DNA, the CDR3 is TGTGCCAGCAGTAGGGTAGCGGGTTTCTACGAGCAGTACTTC.

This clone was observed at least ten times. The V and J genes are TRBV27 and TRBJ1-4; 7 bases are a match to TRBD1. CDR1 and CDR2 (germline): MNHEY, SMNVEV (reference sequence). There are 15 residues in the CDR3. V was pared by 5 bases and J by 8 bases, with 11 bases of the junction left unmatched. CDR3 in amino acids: CASSAQRQGWEKLFF. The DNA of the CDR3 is TGTGCCAGCAGTGCGCAACGACAGGGTTGGGAAAAACTGTTTTTT. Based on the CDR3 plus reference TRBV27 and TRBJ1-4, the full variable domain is EAQVTQNPRYLITVTGKKLTVTCSQNMNHEYMSWYRQDPGLGLRQIYYSMNVEVTDKGDVPEGYKVSRKEKRNFPLILESPSPNQTSLYFCASSAQRQGWEKLFFGSGTQLSVL.

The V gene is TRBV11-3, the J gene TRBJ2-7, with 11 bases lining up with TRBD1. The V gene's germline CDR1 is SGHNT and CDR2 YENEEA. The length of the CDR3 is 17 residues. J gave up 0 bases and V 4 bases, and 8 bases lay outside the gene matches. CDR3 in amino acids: CASSSITGTGGSYEQYF. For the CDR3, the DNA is TGTGCCAGCAGCTCAATAACCGGGACAGGGGGCTCCTACGAGCAGTACTTC.

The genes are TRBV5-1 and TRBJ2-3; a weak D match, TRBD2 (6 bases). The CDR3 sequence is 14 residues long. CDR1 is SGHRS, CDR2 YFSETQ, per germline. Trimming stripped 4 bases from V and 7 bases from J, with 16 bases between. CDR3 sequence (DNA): TGCGCCAGCAGCAACTCGGGAGAGGTATATACGCAGTATTTT. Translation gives CASSNSGEVYTQYF.

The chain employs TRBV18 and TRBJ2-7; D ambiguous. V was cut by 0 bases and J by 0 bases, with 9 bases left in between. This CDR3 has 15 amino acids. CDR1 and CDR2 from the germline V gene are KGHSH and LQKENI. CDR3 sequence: CASSPPGSSSYEQYF. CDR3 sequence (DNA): TGTGCCAGCTCACCACCGGGCAGTAGCTCCTACGAGCAGTACTTC.

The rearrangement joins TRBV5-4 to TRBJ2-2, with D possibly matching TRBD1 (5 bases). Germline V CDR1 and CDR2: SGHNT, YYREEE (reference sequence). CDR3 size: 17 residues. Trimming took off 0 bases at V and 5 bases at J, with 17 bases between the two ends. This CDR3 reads CASSLDRQILRTGELFF. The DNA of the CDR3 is TGTGCCAGCAGCTTGGACCGACAGATCCTTAGGACCGGGGAGCTGTTTTTT.

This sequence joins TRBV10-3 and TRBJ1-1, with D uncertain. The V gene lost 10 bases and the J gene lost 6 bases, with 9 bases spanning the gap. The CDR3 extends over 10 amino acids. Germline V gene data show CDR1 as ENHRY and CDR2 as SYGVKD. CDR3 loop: CATADSEAFF. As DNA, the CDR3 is TGTGCCACTGCGGACTCTGAAGCTTTCTTT.

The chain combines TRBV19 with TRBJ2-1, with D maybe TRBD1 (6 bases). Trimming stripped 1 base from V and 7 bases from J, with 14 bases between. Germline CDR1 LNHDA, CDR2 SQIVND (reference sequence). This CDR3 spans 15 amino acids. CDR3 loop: CASSIGQGQRNEQFF. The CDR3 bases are TGTGCCAGTAGTATAGGACAAGGACAGAGAAATGAGCAGTTCTTC.

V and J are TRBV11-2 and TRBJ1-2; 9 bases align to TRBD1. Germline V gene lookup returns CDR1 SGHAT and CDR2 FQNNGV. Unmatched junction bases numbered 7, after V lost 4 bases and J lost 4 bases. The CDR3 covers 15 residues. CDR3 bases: TGTGCCAGCAGCTATAGGGACAGGGCCCTCTATGGCTACACCTTC. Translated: CASSYRDRALYGYTF.

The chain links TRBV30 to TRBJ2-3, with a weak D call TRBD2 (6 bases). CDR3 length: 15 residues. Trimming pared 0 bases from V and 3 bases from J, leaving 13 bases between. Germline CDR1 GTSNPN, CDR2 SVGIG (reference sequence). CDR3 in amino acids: CAWSVPRGVTDTQYF. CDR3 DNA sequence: TGTGCCTGGAGTGTACCGCGGGGAGTGACAGATACGCAGTATTTT.

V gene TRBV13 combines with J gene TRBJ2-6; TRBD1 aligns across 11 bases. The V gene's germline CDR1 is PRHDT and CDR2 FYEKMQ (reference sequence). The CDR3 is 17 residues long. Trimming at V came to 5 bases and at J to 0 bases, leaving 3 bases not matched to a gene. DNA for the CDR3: TGTGCCAGCAGCGTCGGGACAGGGGGCTCTGGGGCCAACGTCCTGACTTTC. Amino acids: CASSVGTGGSGANVLTF.

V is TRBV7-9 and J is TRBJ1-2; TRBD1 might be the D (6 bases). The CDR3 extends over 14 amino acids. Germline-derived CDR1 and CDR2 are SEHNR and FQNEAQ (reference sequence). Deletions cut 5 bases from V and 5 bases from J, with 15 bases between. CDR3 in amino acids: CASSPGGGRYGYTF. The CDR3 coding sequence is TGTGCCAGCAGCCCCGGGGGGGGCCGGTATGGCTACACCTTC.

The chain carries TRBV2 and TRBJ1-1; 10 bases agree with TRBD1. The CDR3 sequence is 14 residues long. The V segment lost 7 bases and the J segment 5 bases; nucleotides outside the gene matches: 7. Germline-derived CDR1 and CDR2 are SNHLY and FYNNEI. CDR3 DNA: TGTGCCAGCAAACCGACAGGGGGCTCTACTGAAGCTTTCTTT. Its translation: CASKPTGGSTEAFF. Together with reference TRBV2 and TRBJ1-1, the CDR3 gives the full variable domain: EPEVTQTPSHQVTQMGQEVILRCVPISNHLYFYWYRQILGQKVEFLVSFYNNEISEKSEIFDDQFSVERPDGSNFTLKIRSTKLEDSAMYFCASKPTGGSTEAFFGQGTRLTVV.

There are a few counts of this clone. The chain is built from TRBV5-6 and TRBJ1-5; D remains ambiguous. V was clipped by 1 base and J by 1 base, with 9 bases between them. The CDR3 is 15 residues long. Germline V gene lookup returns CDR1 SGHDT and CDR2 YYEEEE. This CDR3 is CASSLWQNSNQPQHF. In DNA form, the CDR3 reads TGTGCCAGCAGCTTGTGGCAGAACAGCAATCAGCCCCAGCATTTT.